This T cell receptor (beta chain) derives from a study of cytotoxic CD8 clonotypes in ibrutinib-treated CLL. Assay used: immunoSEQ multiplex PCR; TCRdb lists only in-frame clones, some missing. The sample lists some 290,000 clones, around four fifths occurring once. The germline V gene has CDR1 SGDLS and CDR2 YYNGEE. The CDR3 length is 15 residues. The V end lost 3 bases, the J end lost 5 bases, and 17 bases lay between the germline ends. The sample consisted of PBMCs, taken before ibrutinib treatment. This receptor was obtained from a human donor with chronic lymphocytic leukemia. The chain has TRBV9 and TRBJ1-2, with D unclear. In DNA form, the CDR3 reads TGTGCCAGCAGCGGTAGTAGCTCCGGGGAATATGGCTACACCTTC. Translation gives CASSGSSSGEYGYTF.